One sample yielded the 29 T cell receptor beta chains listed below, sequenced in a study of control samples from healthy donors and cancer patients. The repertoire was sequenced with immunoSEQ multiplex PCR; TCRdb's copy has only in-frame clones and lacks some. The table lists approximately 150,000 clones, about 89% of them singletons, with around 4.9% in the top ten. Sequencing input: blood. These receptors were taken from a man aged 25 to 40 in good health.

This clone was seen a single time. The chain carries TRBV25-1 and TRBJ1-1; 7 nucleotides match TRBD1. Germline values: CDR1 MGHDK, CDR2 SYGVNS. Losses at the gene ends were 2 bases for V and 2 bases for J; bases not matched to a gene: 5. The CDR3 length is 15 residues. CDR3 sequence reads: CASSEGGQSNTEAFF. In nucleotides, the CDR3 is TGTGCCAGCAGTGAAGGGGGACAGTCAAACACTGAAGCTTTCTTT.

The chain employs TRBV30 and TRBJ2-2; D not resolved. The CDR3 runs 11 residues. Germline CDR1 GTSNPN, CDR2 SVGIG (reference sequence). V was shortened by 3 bases and J by 11 bases, with 10 bases between the two germline ends. CDR3 coding DNA: TGTGCCTGGAGAGCTCGCGGCGAGCTGTTTTTT. Encoded protein: CAWRARGELFF.

V gene TRBV6-2 or TRBV6-3 combines with J gene TRBJ1-1; TRBD1 aligns across 7 bases. The CDR3 runs 16 residues. With V trimmed by 2 bases and J by 6 bases, 12 bases remained unmatched. The germline gives CDR1 MNHEY, CDR2 SVGEGT. The CDR3 region has the DNA TGTGCCAGCAGTTACCTGACAGGGAAGAGGTGGTCTGAAGCTTTCTTT. This encodes CASSYLTGKRWSEAFF.

The chain links TRBV5-1 to TRBJ1-2; a weak D match, TRBD1 (5 bases). V gave up 6 bases and J gave up 4 bases, with 13 bases separating them. The CDR3 runs 13 residues. In germline, CDR1 is SGHRS, CDR2 YFSETQ. This CDR3 reads CASTLDITYGYTF. CDR3 coding DNA: TGCGCCAGCACCCTGGACATCACCTATGGCTACACCTTC. Supplemented by reference TRBV5-1 and TRBJ1-2, the full variable domain reads KAGVTQTPRYLIKTRGQQVTLSCSPISGHRSVSWYQQTPGQGLQFLFEYFSETQRNKGNFPGRFSGRQFSNSRSEMNVSTLELGDSALYLCASTLDITYGYTFGSGTRLTVV.

The rearrangement uses TRBV19 and TRBJ2-1; 9 positions match TRBD2. Germline lookup yields CDR1 LNHDA and CDR2 SQIVND (reference sequence). V was clipped by 3 bases and J by 12 bases; unmatched bases: 6. The CDR3 runs to 13 residues. As DNA, the CDR3 is TGTGCCAGTAGTATGATAGCGGGAGTCTGGCAGTTCTTC. Its protein product is CASSMIAGVWQFF.

This chain joins TRBV4-3 and TRBJ1-6; no definite D call. CDR1 is LGHNA and CDR2 is YSLEER in the germline V gene. The CDR3 has 17 amino acids. The V and J ends lost 0 bases and 8 bases respectively, with 17 bases between them. CDR3 residues: CASSQDYGRQFDSPLHF. DNA of the CDR3: TGCGCCAGCAGCCAAGATTACGGGAGGCAGTTTGATTCACCCCTCCACTTT.

The chain carries TRBV19 and TRBJ1-5; no clear D. This CDR3 has 12 amino acids. The germline gives CDR1 LNHDA, CDR2 SQIVND (reference sequence). V lost 7 bases and J lost 4, with 8 bases in between. CDR3 protein: CASTANNQPQHF. As DNA, the CDR3 is TGTGCCAGTACGGCAAATAATCAGCCCCAGCATTTT.

The chain joins TRBV27 to TRBJ1-2; maybe TRBD1 (6 bases). This CDR3 region has 14 residues. V lost 2 bases and J 4 bases, leaving 11 bases between the germline ends. Germline assignment: CDR1 MNHEY and CDR2 SMNVEV (reference sequence). CDR3 sequence reads: CASSLKGGGYGYTF. The CDR3 nucleotides read TGTGCCAGCAGTTTAAAGGGGGGTGGCTATGGCTACACCTTC.

As concerns this clone: An end of the junction differs from the germline gene, which may be a read error. The chain recombines TRBV2 with TRBJ1-2; D perhaps matches TRBD1 (5 bases). The V gene's germline CDR1 is SNHLY and CDR2 FYNNEI. CDR3 length: 15 amino acids. The CDR3 protein is CASREDSYTNYGYTF. The CDR3 DNA sequence: TGTGCCAGCAGAGAAGACAGCTACACTAACTATGGCTACACCTTC.

The CDR3 sequence is CASSKVSDGPNEKLFF. The CDR3 nucleotides read TGTGCCAGCAGCAAAGTCTCGGACGGGCCTAATGAAAAACTGTTTTTT. The chain recombines TRBV21-1 with TRBJ1-4. TRBV21-1 is flagged as a pseudogene. There are 16 residues in the CDR3.

The V and J genes are TRBV7-6 and TRBJ2-7; a weak D match, TRBD1 (6 bases). The V gene lost 0 bases and the J gene lost 0 bases, with 6 bases spanning the gap. CDR1 is SGHVS and CDR2 is FNYEAQ in the germline V gene. CDR3 length: 14 amino acids. CDR3 coding DNA: TGTGCCAGCAGCTTAGCGGACAGCTCCTACGAGCAGTACTTC. Its protein is CASSLADSSYEQYF.

This clone came up a few times. The rearrangement links TRBV2 to TRBJ2-5, with 8 bases identical to TRBD2. Trimming removed 3 bases from V and 2 bases from J; junction bases left unmatched: 5. Germline V gene data show CDR1 as SNHLY and CDR2 as FYNNEI. The CDR3 consists of 15 residues. The CDR3 DNA follows: TGTGCCAGCAGTGATTGGGGACTAGAACAAGAGACCCAGTACTTC. Encoded protein: CASSDWGLEQETQYF.

This clone appeared once. The chain uses TRBV15 and TRBJ1-2, with 12 bases lining up with TRBD1. From germline, CDR1 is LNHNV and CDR2 YYDKDF (reference sequence). The CDR3 runs 16 residues. J was trimmed by 7 bases and V by 5 bases; bases with no gene match: 11. The CDR3 reads CATSRGTGGPLSGYTF. The DNA for the CDR3 is TGTGCCACCAGCCGGGGGACAGGGGGCCCCTTGAGTGGCTACACCTTC.

The rearrangement links TRBV7-9 to TRBJ1-2, with D perhaps matching TRBD1 (5 bases). CDR3 length equals 15 residues. Per germline, CDR1 SEHNR and CDR2 FQNEAQ (reference sequence). V lost 3 bases and J lost 5, with 16 bases in between. The CDR3 region is CASSLTAGHHYGYTF. The DNA of the CDR3 is TGTGCCAGCAGCTTGACAGCGGGCCATCATTATGGCTACACCTTC.

This clone was observed a few times. Within the sample, other DNA sequences also encode this same CDR3. The chain joins TRBV25-1 to TRBJ2-3, with D tentatively TRBD1 (7 bases). The CDR3 spans 14 residues. Germline CDR1 and CDR2: MGHDK and SYGVNS. V dropped 1 base and J dropped 3 bases, with 8 bases sitting between them. CDR3 nucleotides: TGTGCCAGCAGTGAATCAGGGGGGACAGATACGCAGTATTTT. It codes for CASSESGGTDTQYF.

V gene TRBV27 combines with J gene TRBJ2-7; D is ambiguous. Trimming took off 3 bases at V and 3 bases at J, with 15 bases between the two ends. CDR3 size: 15 residues. CDR1 is MNHEY, CDR2 SMNVEV, per germline (reference sequence). The CDR3 sequence: CASSFSGLGNYEQYF. Here the CDR3 DNA reads TGTGCCAGCAGTTTTAGTGGGCTTGGAAACTACGAGCAGTACTTC.

The J gene is TRBJ1-1, the V gene TRBV6-5, with 7 bases aligning to TRBD1. This CDR3 spans 13 amino acids. CDR1 is MNHEY, CDR2 SVGAGI, per germline. The trim removed 4 bases at V and 4 bases at J, leaving 3 bases unmatched. The chain's CDR3 is CASSLQGITEAFF. Written as DNA, the CDR3 is TGTGCCAGCAGTTTACAGGGGATCACTGAAGCTTTCTTT.

The V call is TRBV18, the J call TRBJ1-2; D ambiguous. V lost 2 bases to trimming and J lost 8 bases, with 18 bases between them. The CDR3 sequence is 15 residues long. Germline V gives CDR1 KGHSH, CDR2 LQKENI. CDR3 region: CASSPNLGSGSGYTF. The CDR3 DNA follows: TGTGCCAGCTCACCAAACCTCGGCAGTGGGTCGGGCTACACCTTC. Filled out from reference TRBV18 and TRBJ1-2, the complete variable domain reads NAGVMQNPRHLVRRRGQEARLRCSPMKGHSHVYWYRQLPEEGLKFMVYLQKENIIDESGMPKERFSAEFPKEGPSILRIQQVVRGDSAAYFCASSPNLGSGSGYTFGSGTRLTVV.

The rearrangement joins TRBV5-1 to TRBJ2-6; either TRBD1 or TRBD2 may fit D (5 bases each). The germline V gene has CDR1 SGHRS and CDR2 YFSETQ. The CDR3 length is 16 residues. Trimming took off 0 bases at V and 4 bases at J, with 11 bases between the two ends. Here the CDR3 DNA reads TGCGCCAGCAGCTTGGCCGCAGGGACCGGGGCCAACGTCCTGACTTTC. Translated, it gives CASSLAAGTGANVLTF.

There are a few counts of this clone. The chain combines TRBV2 with TRBJ1-5; 8 bases match TRBD1. CDR1 and CDR2 from the germline V gene are SNHLY and FYNNEI. With V trimmed by 4 bases and J by 7 bases, 12 bases remained unmatched. This CDR3 has 16 amino acids. CDR3 sequence reads: CASSAGVGTGGQPQHF. The CDR3 coding sequence is TGTGCCAGCAGTGCTGGAGTTGGTACAGGGGGACAGCCCCAGCATTTT. Based on the CDR3 plus reference TRBV2 and TRBJ1-5, the full variable domain is EPEVTQTPSHQVTQMGQEVILRCVPISNHLYFYWYRQILGQKVEFLVSFYNNEISEKSEIFDDQFSVERPDGSNFTLKIRSTKLEDSAMYFCASSAGVGTGGQPQHFGDGTRLSIL.

This chain links TRBV27 with TRBJ1-6, with TRBD1 matching 9 bases. The CDR3 sequence is 16 residues long. Germline assignment: CDR1 MNHEY and CDR2 SMNVEV (reference sequence). With V trimmed by 7 bases and J by 4 bases, 8 bases remained unmatched. The CDR3 here is CASTRDRATYNSPLHF. The DNA of the CDR3 is TGTGCCAGCACCCGGGACAGGGCCACTTATAATTCACCCCTCCACTTT.

V usage is TRBV19 and J usage is TRBJ2-3; 8 positions agree with TRBD1. The CDR3 runs to 15 residues. Germline V gives CDR1 LNHDA, CDR2 SQIVND (reference sequence). The trim removed 6 bases at V and 0 bases at J, leaving 5 bases unmatched. In DNA form, the CDR3 reads TGTGCCAGTAGCGGACAGGGACACAGCACAGATACGCAGTATTTT. This encodes CASSGQGHSTDTQYF.

The rearrangement joins TRBV24-1 to TRBJ2-1, with 11 bases fitting TRBD2. This CDR3 has 16 residues. Germline V CDR1 and CDR2: KGHDR, SFDVKD. The V gene end was trimmed by 2 bases and the J gene end by 6 bases; junction bases not matched to a gene: 5. CDR3 sequence (DNA): TGTGCCACCAGTGATTCGGGACTAGCGGTCCTCAATGAGCAGTTCTTC. Encoded protein: CATSDSGLAVLNEQFF.

This rearrangement joins TRBV25-1 to TRBJ1-1, with a tentative D call TRBD1 (5 bases). The germline CDR1 and CDR2 sequences are MGHDK and SYGVNS. The CDR3 runs to 14 residues. Trimming cost V 1 base and J 11 bases, with 17 bases left between them. The CDR3 DNA reads as TGTGCCAGCAGTGAATGGGCGGGGGAGGGCCGTGCTTTCTTT. It is translated as CASSEWAGEGRAFF.

The rearrangement joins TRBV11-3 to TRBJ2-7; possible D gene TRBD1, 6 bases. The CDR3 totals 15 residues. The V gene's germline CDR1 is SGHNT and CDR2 YENEEA. Trimming took off 5 bases at V and 6 bases at J, with 20 bases between the two ends. Here the CDR3 reads CASSKTTGTSAEQYF. The CDR3 bases are TGTGCCAGCAGCAAAACTACCGGGACATCGGCCGAGCAGTACTTC.

V gene TRBV5-1 combines with J gene TRBJ1-2, with 8 bases matching TRBD1. The CDR3 runs 13 residues. V shed 4 bases and J 3 bases; nucleotides not matched to a gene: 2. Germline CDR1 SGHRS, CDR2 YFSETQ. The CDR3: CASSRGQDYGYTF. CDR3 bases: TGCGCCAGCAGCCGGGGACAGGACTATGGCTACACCTTC.

The V and J genes are TRBV19 and TRBJ2-4, with D possibly being TRBD1 (5 bases). This CDR3 is 15 amino acids long. The germline V and J ends were trimmed by 5 bases and 0 bases, with 11 bases remaining between them. Looked up from germline, CDR1 is LNHDA and CDR2 is SQIVND (reference sequence). CDR3 sequence (DNA): TGTGCCAGTAGTTTCCAGGGTCTAGCCAAAAACATTCAGTACTTC. Protein: CASSFQGLAKNIQYF.

The rearrangement joins TRBV29-1 to TRBJ2-2, with D unclear. The V and J ends lost 7 bases and 3 bases respectively, with 9 bases between them. Germline V lookup: CDR1 SQVTM, CDR2 ANQGSEA. The CDR3 consists of 12 residues. CDR3 protein: CSGSPDTGELFF. The CDR3 DNA sequence: TGCAGCGGCTCTCCGGACACCGGGGAGCTGTTTTTT.

This clone was seen only once. The gene calls are TRBV7-2 and TRBJ2-7; 7 nucleotides match TRBD2. V lost 5 bases and J lost 3; bases outside the gene matches: 7. The length of the CDR3 is 14 residues. Germline V gives CDR1 SGHTA, CDR2 FQGNSA. The CDR3 reads CASSLWGGDYEQYF. CDR3 sequence (DNA): TGTGCCAGCAGCCTGTGGGGGGGGGACTACGAGCAGTACTTC.